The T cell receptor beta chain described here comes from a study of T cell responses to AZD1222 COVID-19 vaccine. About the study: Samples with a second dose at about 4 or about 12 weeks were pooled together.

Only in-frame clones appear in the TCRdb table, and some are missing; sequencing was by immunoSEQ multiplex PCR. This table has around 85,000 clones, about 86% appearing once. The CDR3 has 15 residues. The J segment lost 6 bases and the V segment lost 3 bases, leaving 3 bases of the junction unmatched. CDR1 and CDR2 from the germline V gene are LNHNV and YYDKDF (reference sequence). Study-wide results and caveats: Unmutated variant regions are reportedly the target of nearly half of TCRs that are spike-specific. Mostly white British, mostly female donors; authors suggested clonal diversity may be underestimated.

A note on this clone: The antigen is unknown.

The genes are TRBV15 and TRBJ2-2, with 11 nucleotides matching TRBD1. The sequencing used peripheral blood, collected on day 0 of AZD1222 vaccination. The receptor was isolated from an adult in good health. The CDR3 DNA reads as TGTGCCACCAGCAGGGACAGGGGGCCTTCCGGGGAGCTGTTTTTT. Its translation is CATSRDRGPSGELFF.